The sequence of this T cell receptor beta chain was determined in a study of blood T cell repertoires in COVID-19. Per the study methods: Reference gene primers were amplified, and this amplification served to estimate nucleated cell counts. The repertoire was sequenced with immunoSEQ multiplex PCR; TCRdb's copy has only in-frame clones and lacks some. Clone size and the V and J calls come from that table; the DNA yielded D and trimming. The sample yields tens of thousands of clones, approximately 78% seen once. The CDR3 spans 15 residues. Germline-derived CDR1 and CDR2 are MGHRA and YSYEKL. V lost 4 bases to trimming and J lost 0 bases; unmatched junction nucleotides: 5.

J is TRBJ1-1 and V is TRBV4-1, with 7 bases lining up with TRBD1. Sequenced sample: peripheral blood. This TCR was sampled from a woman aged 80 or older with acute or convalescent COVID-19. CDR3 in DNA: TGCGCCAGCAGCCTCGGACAGGCCATGAACACTGAAGCTTTCTTT. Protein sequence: CASSLGQAMNTEAFF.